This T cell receptor beta chain was found in a study of OX40 agonist ivuxolimab in advanced cancers. Generated by immunoSEQ multiplex PCR, the TCRdb table keeps only in-frame clones and is missing some. The profile shows tens of thousands of clones, more than 75% of them singletons. Sequencing used CD4+ or CD8+ T cells sorted from blood, obtained in a trial of the OX40 agonist ivuxolimab. This clonotype originated in an adult with an advanced solid tumor such as melanoma, head and neck, liver or kidney cancer.

The CDR3 region is CASSQGTPNSPLHF. CDR3 bases: TGTGCCAGCAGCCAGGGGACGCCAAATTCACCCCTCCACTTT. This sequence joins TRBV5-4 and TRBJ1-6; perhaps TRBD1 as D (6 bases). Germline CDR1 is SGHNT and CDR2 is YYREEE (reference sequence). V lost 4 bases, J lost 7 bases, and 12 bases lay in between. CDR3 length equals 14 residues.